These 19 T cell receptor beta chains originate from one sample sequenced in a study of identifying expanded T cells in peripheral blood. Assay: immunoSEQ multiplex PCR; the TCRdb copy retains only in-frame clones and omits some. The data contain some 130,000 clones, around 88% of them singletons. The sample taken for sequencing was blood. These receptors were obtained from a person aged 18 to 75 in good health.

The gene calls are TRBV7-9 and TRBJ2-7, with D perhaps TRBD2 (5 bases). Germline values: CDR1 SEHNR, CDR2 FQNEAQ (reference sequence). The CDR3 is 12 amino acids. Between the trimmed V and J ends, which lost 3 bases and 3 bases, there was a span of 6 bases. CDR3 in DNA: TGTGCCAGCAGCTTCGGGGACTACGAGCAGTACTTC. Translating gives CASSFGDYEQYF.

This clone appeared a single time. This chain uses TRBV2 with TRBJ2-5; 8 bases line up with TRBD1. CDR3 size: 14 residues. With V trimmed by 1 base and J by 5 bases, 3 bases remained unmatched. In germline, CDR1 is SNHLY, CDR2 FYNNEI. This CDR3 reads CASSEGRGLETQYF. The DNA for the CDR3 is TGTGCCAGCAGTGAAGGCAGGGGGCTTGAGACCCAGTACTTC.

J is TRBJ1-1 and V is TRBV7-9; a weak D match, TRBD1 (5 bases). V shed 1 base and J shed 11 bases, with 11 bases lying between them. The CDR3 extends over 12 amino acids. Germline V lookup: CDR1 SEHNR, CDR2 FQNEAQ (reference sequence). The CDR3 region has the DNA TGTGCCAGCAGCTTAGGAGAGGGGTGGGCTTTCTTT. It is translated as CASSLGEGWAFF.

The chain recombines TRBV5-6 with TRBJ2-1; possibly TRBD1 or TRBD2 for D (5 bases each). The germline V gene has CDR1 SGHDT and CDR2 YYEEEE. V lost 3 bases and J lost 6, with 10 bases in between. This CDR3 is 13 amino acids long. CDR3 loop: CASSSGTLNEQFF. CDR3 sequence (DNA): TGTGCCAGCAGCTCCGGGACCCTCAATGAGCAGTTCTTC.

This chain joins TRBV5-5 and TRBJ1-4; no reliable D call. Per germline, CDR1 SGHKS and CDR2 YYEKEE (reference sequence). The CDR3 has 16 residues. V lost 0 bases, J lost 2 bases, and 11 bases lay in between. The CDR3 DNA follows: TGTGCCAGCAGCTTGGAGTTTCGGCGTACTAATGAAAAACTGTTTTTT. Translation gives CASSLEFRRTNEKLFF.

This chain uses TRBV6-5 with TRBJ1-4; D is unresolved. The CDR3 is 16 amino acids. The V and J ends lost 0 bases and 0 bases respectively, with 8 bases between them. Per the germline V gene, CDR1 is MNHEY and CDR2 is SVGAGI. CDR3 sequence: CASSYSPGATNEKLFF. The CDR3 DNA sequence: TGTGCCAGCAGTTACTCTCCAGGAGCAACTAATGAAAAACTGTTTTTT.

This sequence joins TRBV21-1 and TRBJ1-3. TRBV21-1 is listed as a pseudogene. The CDR3 runs 16 residues. CDR3 bases: TGTGCCAGCTATCTCCTGGGGGGCGTTCCTGGAAACACCATATATTTT. Protein: CASYLLGGVPGNTIYF.

This clone was seen a few times. The rearrangement links TRBV9 to TRBJ1-2, with TRBD1 as a possible D gene (5 bases). Germline V lookup: CDR1 SGDLS, CDR2 YYNGEE. CDR3 length: 14 residues. V was trimmed by 8 bases and J by 8 bases, leaving 22 bases between them. CDR3 bases: TGTGCCAGTCAATCCCAACCGGGGCGGGAGGGCTACACCTTC. It codes for CASQSQPGREGYTF. The full variable domain, its missing parts supplied by reference TRBV9 and TRBJ1-2, is DSGVTQTPKHLITATGQRVTLRCSPRSGDLSVYWYQQSLDQGLQFLIQYYNGEERAKGNILERFSAQQFPDLHSELNLSSLELGDSALYFCASQSQPGREGYTFGSGTRLTVV.

This chain links TRBV10-3 with TRBJ2-7, with D hard to call. Germline V CDR1 and CDR2: ENHRY, SYGVKD. The V gene lost 7 bases and the J gene lost 0 bases, with 13 bases spanning the gap. This CDR3 comprises 14 residues. The CDR3 loop is CAITDPGRSYEQYF. CDR3 nucleotides: TGTGCCATCACTGACCCGGGCCGCTCCTACGAGCAGTACTTC.

The chain employs TRBV7-2 and TRBJ1-6; D call uncertain. V lost 5 bases to trimming and J lost 0 bases, with 11 bases between them. Germline-derived CDR1 and CDR2 are SGHTA and FQGNSA. This CDR3 spans 16 amino acids. The CDR3 protein is CASSPGRVSYNSPLHF. CDR3 coding DNA: TGTGCCAGCAGCCCGGGTCGGGTCTCCTATAATTCACCCCTCCACTTT.

This sequence joins TRBV28 and TRBJ1-1; weak D call: TRBD1 (5 bases). The V end lost 3 bases, the J end lost 12 bases, and 17 bases lay between the germline ends. CDR1 is MDHEN and CDR2 is SYDVKM in the germline V gene. This CDR3 region has 13 residues. CDR3 DNA: TGTGCCAGCAGTTTGGGGACGAGAACAAAAACTTTCTTT. Protein sequence: CASSLGTRTKTFF. The complete variable domain, with remaining parts taken from reference TRBV28 and TRBJ1-1, reads DVKVTQSSRYLVKRTGEKVFLECVQDMDHENMFWYRQDPGLGLRLIYFSYDVKMKEKGDIPEGYSVSREKKERFSLILESASTNQTSMYLCASSLGTRTKTFFGQGTRLTVV.

V usage is TRBV19 and J usage is TRBJ1-3, with D hard to call. Trimming took off 6 bases at V and 0 bases at J, with 12 bases between the two ends. There are 15 residues in the CDR3. CDR1 is LNHDA and CDR2 is SQIVND in the germline V gene (reference sequence). The DNA of the CDR3 is TGTGCCAGTAGCCCCCGGCGGGACTCTGGAAACACCATATATTTT. Protein sequence: CASSPRRDSGNTIYF.

V usage is TRBV5-1 and J usage is TRBJ2-2; D gene unclear. The length of the CDR3 is 12 residues. V lost 4 bases, J lost 5 bases, and 6 bases lay in between. Germline V gives CDR1 SGHRS, CDR2 YFSETQ. The CDR3 here is CASSTLTGELFF. As DNA, the CDR3 is TGCGCCAGCAGCACTTTAACCGGGGAGCTGTTTTTT.

This chain connects TRBV5-4 to TRBJ1-2; 7 bases map to TRBD1. CDR3 length: 15 amino acids. The germline V gene has CDR1 SGHNT and CDR2 YYREEE (reference sequence). Germline trimming cut 4 bases from V and 5 bases from J; bases unmatched to any gene: 11. The CDR3 sequence: CASSQVQGFGYGYTF. CDR3 sequence (DNA): TGTGCCAGCAGCCAAGTACAGGGGTTCGGGTATGGCTACACCTTC.

The gene calls are TRBV7-9 and TRBJ1-1; no clear D gene. This CDR3 is 13 amino acids long. Germline-derived CDR1 and CDR2 are SEHNR and FQNEAQ (reference sequence). Trimming left V 5 bases short and J 0 bases short, with 7 bases between. CDR3: CASSGRMNTEAFF. In DNA, the CDR3 is TGTGCCAGCAGCGGGCGGATGAACACTGAAGCTTTCTTT.

This clone was seen a handful of times. The rearrangement uses TRBV5-1 and TRBJ2-7; 8 bases match TRBD2. The V segment lost 0 bases and the J segment 7 bases; nucleotides outside the gene matches: 6. This CDR3 region has 14 residues. Germline CDR1 is SGHRS and CDR2 is YFSETQ. The CDR3 sequence is CASSLAGTSREQYF. The DNA of the CDR3 is TGCGCCAGCAGCTTGGCCGGGACTAGTCGGGAGCAGTACTTC.

The chain couples TRBV27 to TRBJ2-1, with D possibly being TRBD1 (5 bases). Between the trimmed V and J ends, which lost 2 bases and 9 bases, there was a span of 11 bases. Germline CDR1 and CDR2: MNHEY and SMNVEV (reference sequence). The CDR3 totals 13 residues. The CDR3 is CASSLPDRSEQFF. CDR3 nucleotides: TGTGCCAGCAGTTTACCAGACAGAAGTGAGCAGTTCTTC.

The chain couples TRBV6-5 to TRBJ1-1; D possibly corresponds to TRBD1 (6 bases). Deletions cut 7 bases from V and 1 base from J, with 16 bases between. The CDR3 extends over 15 amino acids. Germline V CDR1 and CDR2: MNHEY, SVGAGI. CDR3 loop: CASIRGAGGNTEAFF. The CDR3 DNA sequence: TGTGCCAGCATCAGGGGCGCAGGTGGGAACACTGAAGCTTTCTTT.

The rearrangement uses TRBV29-1 and TRBJ2-1; D possibly corresponds to TRBD1 (5 bases). CDR1 is SQVTM, CDR2 ANQGSEA, per germline. The CDR3 runs 14 residues. Deletions cut 3 bases from V and 9 bases from J, with 18 bases between. The CDR3 is CSVDLGPGVGEQFF. The CDR3 DNA sequence: TGCAGCGTTGATCTGGGGCCGGGTGTGGGTGAGCAGTTCTTC.